This entry is about one T cell receptor (beta chain). This record comes from a study of cytomegalovirus exposure and HLA in healthy donors. With 5 bases clipped from V and 2 bases from J, the junction kept 7 bases outside the gene matches. Germline lookup yields CDR1 SEHNR and CDR2 FQNEAQ (reference sequence). This CDR3 region has 15 residues. The PCR contained 60 Vbeta and 13 Jbeta primers. Libraries were prepared by immunoSEQ multiplex PCR; TCRdb keeps only in-frame clonotypes and omits some of them. The profile covers fewer than 250,000 clones, with approximately 80% appearing a single time and around 16% taken by the ten largest.

This sequence joins TRBV7-9 and TRBJ1-2; 8 positions agree with TRBD1. Sequenced: PBMCs. This clonotype was sampled from a man aged 40-49 years in good health and CMV-seronegative. In DNA form, the CDR3 reads TGTGCCAGCAGCCGCCAGGGGGCAGCGAACTATGGCTACACCTTC. Its protein is CASSRQGAANYGYTF.